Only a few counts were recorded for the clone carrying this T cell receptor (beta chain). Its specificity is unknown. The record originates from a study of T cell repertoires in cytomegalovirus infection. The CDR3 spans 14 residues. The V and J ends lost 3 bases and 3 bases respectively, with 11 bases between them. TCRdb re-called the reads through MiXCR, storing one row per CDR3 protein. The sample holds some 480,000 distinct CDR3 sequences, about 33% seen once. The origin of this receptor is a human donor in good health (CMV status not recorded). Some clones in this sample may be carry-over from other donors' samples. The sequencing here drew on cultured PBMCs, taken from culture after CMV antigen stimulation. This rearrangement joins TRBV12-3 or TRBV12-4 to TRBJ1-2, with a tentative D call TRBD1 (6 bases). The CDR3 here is CASSFHRTDYGYTF. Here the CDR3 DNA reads TGTGCCAGCAGTTTCCACCGGACAGACTATGGCTACACCTTC.